Shown below are 2 T cell receptor beta chains from a single sample sequenced in a study of CD8 T cells in ankylosing spondylitis. From the 5' RACE reads, TCRdb called clonotypes with MiXCR, one entry per CDR3 protein. This table has 150,000 to 200,000 distinct CDR3 sequences, roughly 30% appearing once. Input material: synovial fluid, either unsorted or a sorted T cell fraction (not recorded which). The receptors shown here come from a male donor with ankylosing spondylitis.

This clonotype has at least ten counts. This sequence joins TRBV7-3 and TRBJ2-6; a weak D match, TRBD2 (5 bases). This CDR3 region has 17 residues. Deletions cut 5 bases from V and 0 bases from J, with 14 bases between. Germline values: CDR1 SGHTA, CDR2 FQGTGA. The CDR3 coding sequence is TGTGCCAGCAGCCCGTTCGGGGTTACCTCTGGGGCCAACGTCCTGACTTTC. Protein product: CASSPFGVTSGANVLTF.

The chain joins TRBV4-2 to TRBJ2-7; D possibly corresponds to TRBD1 (7 bases). The germline gives CDR1 LGHNA, CDR2 YNFKEQ. With 0 bases removed from V and 7 bases from J, the gap between germline ends came to 13 bases. This CDR3 contains 14 residues. CDR3 residues: CASSQEEGAREQYF. The CDR3 DNA sequence: TGTGCCAGCAGCCAAGAGGAGGGGGCGAGGGAGCAGTACTTC.